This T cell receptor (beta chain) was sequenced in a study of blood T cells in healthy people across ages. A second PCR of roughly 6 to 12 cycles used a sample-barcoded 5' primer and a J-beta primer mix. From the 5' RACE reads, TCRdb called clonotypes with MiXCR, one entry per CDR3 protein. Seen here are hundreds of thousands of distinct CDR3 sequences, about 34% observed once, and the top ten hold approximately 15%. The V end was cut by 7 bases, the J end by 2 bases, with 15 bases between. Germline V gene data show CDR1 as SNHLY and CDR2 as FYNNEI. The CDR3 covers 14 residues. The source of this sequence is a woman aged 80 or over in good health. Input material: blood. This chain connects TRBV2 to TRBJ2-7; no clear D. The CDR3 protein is CASKPSGLAYEQYF. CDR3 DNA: TGTGCCAGCAAGCCCTCAGGCCTCGCCTACGAGCAGTACTTC. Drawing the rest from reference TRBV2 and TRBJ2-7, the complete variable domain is EPEVTQTPSHQVTQMGQEVILRCVPISNHLYFYWYRQILGQKVEFLVSFYNNEISEKSEIFDDQFSVERPDGSNFTLKIRSTKLEDSAMYFCASKPSGLAYEQYFGPGTRLTVT.